Listed below are T cell receptor beta chains from one sample, sequenced in a study of blood T cell repertoires in COVID-19. Sequenced by immunoSEQ multiplex PCR; TCRdb stores in-frame clones only, minus some. The sample shows 180,000 or so clones, 75% to 90% of them seen only once. Specimen: PBMCs or T cells enriched from blood (not recorded which). These receptors came from a man aged 35-49 years who had recovered from COVID-19. CDR3s include the opening cysteine and the closing phenylalanine or tryptophan. The D gene is left open where the match is weak.

J: TRBJ1-3
V: TRBV7-8
D: NA
DNA: TGTGCCAGCACCACACAGGGATATGGAAACACCATATATTTT
CDR3: CASTTQGYGNTIYF

J: TRBJ2-7
V: TRBV28
D: TRBD1
DNA: TGTGCCAGCAGCTCTATTCGACAGGGGCAGTGGGCTTACGAGCAGTACTTC
CDR3: CASSSIRQGQWAYEQYF

J: TRBJ2-7
V: TRBV19
D: TRBD1
DNA: TGTGCCAGTAGTCCAGGGGACAGGCAGGCCTACGAGCAGTACTTC
CDR3: CASSPGDRQAYEQYF

J: TRBJ2-3
V: TRBV14
D: TRBD2
DNA: TGTGCCAGCAGCCAAGAGCGAAGACTAGCCGTAGATACGCAGTATTTT
CDR3: CASSQERRLAVDTQYF

J: TRBJ1-1
V: TRBV23-1
D: TRBD1
DNA: TGCGCCAGCAGTCAACGACAGGGAATGGCGAACACTGAAGCTTTCTTT
CDR3: CASSQRQGMANTEAFF

J: TRBJ2-7
V: TRBV7-9
D: TRBD1
DNA: TGTGCCAGCCGAGGACAGGGACCTACCTACGAGCAGTACTTC
CDR3: CASRGQGPTYEQYF

J: TRBJ1-2
V: TRBV24-1
D: TRBD1
DNA: TGTGCCACCAGTGATCCCGGGACAGGGGACGGCTACACCTTC
CDR3: CATSDPGTGDGYTF

J: TRBJ2-7
V: TRBV6-5
D: NA
DNA: TGTGCCAGCAGTTTTCGGACAAACTACGAGCAGTACTTC
CDR3: CASSFRTNYEQYF

J: TRBJ1-6
V: TRBV27
D: NA
DNA: TGTGCCAGCGGCCTACAGGCGAATAATTCACCCCTCCACTTT
CDR3: CASGLQANNSPLHF

J: TRBJ2-7
V: TRBV7-2
D: TRBD2
DNA: TGTGCCAGCACTCCGGGGGGGGACTACGAGCAGTACTTC
CDR3: CASTPGGDYEQYF

J: TRBJ2-3
V: TRBV6-2/TRBV6-3
D: TRBD1
DNA: TGTGCCAGCAGTTACTCGACAGGGTTCCCCGATACGCAGTATTTT
CDR3: CASSYSTGFPDTQYF

J: TRBJ1-2
V: TRBV28
D: NA
DNA: TGTGCCAGCAGACCACAGAAATATGGCTACACCTTC
CDR3: CASRPQKYGYTF

J: TRBJ2-1
V: TRBV12-5
D: TRBD2
DNA: TGTGCTAGTGGTACCGGACTAGCGGGAGTATACAATGAGCAGTTCTTC
CDR3: CASGTGLAGVYNEQFF